This T cell receptor beta chain emerged from a study of cytomegalovirus exposure and HLA in healthy donors. General study results and limits: Three chains linked to CMV were shown in vitro to be specific for CMV antigens. CMV serostatus stood as the only immune exposure information on hand. Researchers reported in a later analysis that a missense DCLRE1C variant was tied to TCR beta V- and J-gene trimming.

The germline V gene has CDR1 KGHSH and CDR2 LQKENI. The CDR3 length is 14 residues. Unmatched junction bases numbered 9, after V lost 7 bases and J lost 7 bases. PCR primers comprised 60 Vbeta and 13 Jbeta primers. Clones were read by immunoSEQ multiplex PCR, and TCRdb kept only the in-frame ones, dropping some. Of 200,000 or so clones listed, 77% are singletons. The table lists this clone with a count of one. Antigen unknown. Material: PBMCs. The TCR originated in a woman in her twenties or thirties in good health and CMV-seropositive. The chain joins TRBV18 to TRBJ1-2; 10 bases fit TRBD1. CDR3: CASFNDRGQLGYTF. CDR3 bases: TGTGCCAGCTTTAATGACAGGGGGCAACTTGGCTACACCTTC.